The 7 T cell receptor beta chains in this list originate from one sample, sequenced in a study of cytomegalovirus exposure and HLA in healthy donors. The PCR ran on 60 Vbeta and 13 Jbeta primers. Sequencing used immunoSEQ multiplex PCR; TCRdb keeps in-frame clones, though not all of them. Of roughly 120,000 clones in the sample, approximately 80% were seen once. Sequencing was performed on PBMCs. The receptors here all came from a male donor in good health and CMV-seropositive.

In DNA form, the CDR3 reads TGTGCCAGCAGCTCACGACGTGGGACTAGCCACTTACAGGACGAGCAGTACTTC. Its protein product is CASSSRRGTSHLQDEQYF. This sequence joins TRBV13 and TRBJ2-7; 9 bases fit TRBD2. The CDR3 is 18 amino acids. Germline CDR1 is PRHDT and CDR2 is FYEKMQ (reference sequence). With V trimmed by 4 bases and J by 5 bases, 18 bases remained unmatched.

V gene TRBV7-2 combines with J gene TRBJ2-1; TRBD2 is a possible D gene (6 bases). Trimming pared 4 bases from V and 10 bases from J, leaving 14 bases between. Germline-derived CDR1 and CDR2 are SGHTA and FQGNSA. The CDR3 has 13 residues. The CDR3 region is CASSSGTSREQFF. CDR3 in DNA: TGTGCCAGCAGCTCCGGAACTAGCCGCGAGCAGTTCTTC.

The J gene is TRBJ2-1, the V gene TRBV7-2; D not certain. V gave up 0 bases and J gave up 3 bases, with 6 bases separating them. The CDR3 is 14 residues long. Looked up from germline, CDR1 is SGHTA and CDR2 is FQGNSA. CDR3 sequence: CASSLAGGYNEQFF. CDR3 nucleotide sequence: TGTGCCAGCAGCTTAGCCGGCGGCTACAATGAGCAGTTCTTC.

The V and J genes are TRBV30 and TRBJ1-5; 8 bases agree with TRBD1. Looked up from germline, CDR1 is GTSNPN and CDR2 is SVGIG (reference sequence). There are 15 residues in the CDR3. After removal of 4 bases from V and 5 bases from J, the junction contained 10 bases not matched to a gene. CDR3 DNA sequence: TGTGCCTGGAAGAAAGGACAGGGAGGGGATCAGCCCCAGCATTTT. Translation gives CAWKKGQGGDQPQHF. The variable domain in full, with the rest retrieved from reference TRBV30 and TRBJ1-5, is SQTIHQWPATLVQPVGSPLSLECTVEGTSNPNLYWYRQAAGRGLQLLFYSVGIGQISSEVPQNLSASRPQDRQFILSSKKLLLSDSGFYLCAWKKGQGGDQPQHFGDGTRLSIL.

The CDR3 nucleotides read TGTGCCATCAGTGATCCCCAGGTTGGAGAGACCCAGTACTTC. Translated: CAISDPQVGETQYF. The chain links TRBV10-3 to TRBJ2-5; D gene unclear. The germline CDR1 and CDR2 sequences are ENHRY and SYGVKD. Trimming shortened V by 3 bases and J by 4 bases, and 12 bases separated the two germline ends. The CDR3 covers 14 residues.

On this clone itself: The sample contains more than one DNA sequence encoding this CDR3. The J gene is TRBJ1-3, the V gene TRBV2, with D possibly being TRBD1 (5 bases). Germline V gene sequence: CDR1 SNHLY, CDR2 FYNNEI. The CDR3 has 14 amino acids. Trimming took off 3 bases at V and 4 bases at J, with 10 bases between the two ends. DNA for the CDR3: TGTGCCAGCAGTGATGGCGGGGCCGGAAACACCATATATTTT. This codes for CASSDGGAGNTIYF.

CDR3 bases: TGTGCCAGCTCACCAAGGATTGGGCGACTAGTGGGAGAGACCCAGTACTTC. It encodes CASSPRIGRLVGETQYF. The chain is built from TRBV18 and TRBJ2-5, with D possibly TRBD2 on 6 matching bases. V lost 2 bases and J lost 4, with 20 bases in between. From germline, CDR1 is KGHSH and CDR2 LQKENI. CDR3 size: 17 residues.